Presented here are 17 T cell receptor beta chains from one specimen sequenced in a study of OX40 agonist ivuxolimab in advanced cancers. Profiled with immunoSEQ multiplex PCR; TCRdb holds only in-frame clones, not every one. The sample holds tens of thousands of clones, about 91% seen once. This specimen consisted of CD4+ or CD8+ T cells sorted from blood, obtained in a trial of the OX40 agonist ivuxolimab. Source of these receptors: an adult with an advanced solid tumor such as melanoma, head and neck, liver or kidney cancer.

This chain links TRBV7-9 with TRBJ2-3; D not resolved. The V and J ends lost 6 bases and 0 bases respectively, with 16 bases between them. CDR3 length: 16 residues. The germline CDR1 and CDR2 sequences are SEHNR and FQNEAQ (reference sequence). The CDR3 spells CASSILTLASTDTQYF. As DNA, the CDR3 is TGTGCCAGCAGTATTTTGACACTCGCTAGCACAGATACGCAGTATTTT. The full variable domain, in which reference TRBV7-9 and TRBJ2-3 provide the parts outside the CDR3, is DTGVSQNPRHKITKRGQNVTFRCDPISEHNRLYWYRQTLGQGPEFLTYFQNEAQLEKSRLLSDRFSAERPKGSFSTLEIQRTEQGDSAMYLCASSILTLASTDTQYFGPGTRLTVL.

This clone was counted only a few times. The CDR3 reads CASSLFQGNTEAFF. The CDR3 DNA reads as TGTGCCAGCAGTTTATTTCAGGGGAACACTGAAGCTTTCTTT. The chain employs TRBV28 and TRBJ1-1, with a possible D match to TRBD1 (5 bases). The V and J ends lost 1 base and 1 base respectively, with 7 bases between them. The CDR3 runs to 14 residues. CDR1 and CDR2 from the germline V gene are MDHEN and SYDVKM.

The table lists this clone with a count of one. The V gene is TRBV2, the J gene TRBJ2-3; 8 bases agree with TRBD2. CDR1 is SNHLY and CDR2 is FYNNEI in the germline V gene. The junction had 4 bases not matched to a gene; V was cut back by 8 bases and J by 6 bases. The CDR3 extends over 12 amino acids. CDR3 in amino acids: CASSGLEDTQYF. In DNA, the CDR3 is TGTGCCAGCTCGGGACTAGAGGATACGCAGTATTTT. The full variable domain, in which reference TRBV2 and TRBJ2-3 provide the parts outside the CDR3, is EPEVTQTPSHQVTQMGQEVILRCVPISNHLYFYWYRQILGQKVEFLVSFYNNEISEKSEIFDDQFSVERPDGSNFTLKIRSTKLEDSAMYFCASSGLEDTQYFGPGTRLTVL.

This clone was recorded a few times. The chain joins TRBV5-4 to TRBJ1-5; 8 bases align to TRBD1. This CDR3 is 14 amino acids long. Germline CDR1 is SGHNT and CDR2 is YYREEE (reference sequence). V shed 0 bases, J shed 7 bases, and the junction held 3 bases outside the gene matches. In nucleotides, the CDR3 is TGTGCCAGCAGCTTGGCAGGGGGCGGGCAGCCCCAGCATTTT. Translation: CASSLAGGGQPQHF.

This clone occurred once. This chain uses TRBV7-3 with TRBJ2-5; 10 bases are shared with TRBD2. Germline CDR1 SGHTA, CDR2 FQGTGA. V trimming: 5 bases; J trimming: 2 bases; junction bases outside the gene matches: 2. The CDR3 covers 14 residues. The CDR3 is CASSRAGGQETQYF. CDR3 DNA sequence: TGTGCCAGCAGCAGAGCGGGGGGGCAAGAGACCCAGTACTTC.

This rearrangement joins TRBV18 to TRBJ2-1; possibly TRBD1 for D (6 bases). The germline V gene encodes CDR1 KGHSH and CDR2 LQKENI. The CDR3 sequence is 13 residues long. V was clipped by 6 bases and J by 4 bases, with 10 bases between them. The CDR3 nucleotides read TGTGCCAGCTCGTTGACAGGTTACAATGAGCAGTTCTTC. It codes for CASSLTGYNEQFF.

The rearrangement uses TRBV5-1 and TRBJ1-5, with TRBD1 matching 7 bases. Germline V gene lookup returns CDR1 SGHRS and CDR2 YFSETQ. V lost 4 bases and J lost 4; bases outside the gene matches: 8. This CDR3 comprises 15 residues. Written as DNA, the CDR3 is TGCGCCAGCAGCCCAGGGACAGCGCATAATCAGCCCCAGCATTTT. Its protein product is CASSPGTAHNQPQHF.

The gene calls are TRBV10-1 and TRBJ2-3; 9 nucleotides line up with TRBD2. Germline CDR1 is WNHNN and CDR2 is SYGVQD (reference sequence). Unmatched junction bases numbered 6, after V lost 4 bases and J lost 7 bases. This CDR3 is 14 amino acids long. The CDR3 spells CASSASGGPNTQYF. CDR3 sequence (DNA): TGCGCCAGCAGTGCCAGCGGGGGGCCTAATACGCAGTATTTT.

The V and J genes are TRBV9 and TRBJ1-2; tentative D call: TRBD1 (5 bases). CDR1 and CDR2 (germline): SGDLS, YYNGEE. V was cut by 0 bases and J by 8 bases, with 11 bases left in between. The CDR3 is made up of 13 amino acids. The CDR3 here is CASSVVRAEGYTF. In DNA, the CDR3 is TGTGCCAGCAGCGTAGTCAGGGCCGAGGGCTACACCTTC.

The V call is TRBV10-3, the J call TRBJ2-7; D remains unclear. This CDR3 region has 12 residues. Germline-derived CDR1 and CDR2 are ENHRY and SYGVKD. The germline V and J ends were trimmed by 5 bases and 2 bases, with 7 bases remaining between them. This CDR3 is CAISPEAYEQYF. In DNA form, the CDR3 reads TGTGCCATCAGTCCGGAAGCCTACGAGCAGTACTTC.

This rearrangement joins TRBV2 to TRBJ2-2; 10 bases agree with TRBD2. This CDR3 is built from 14 residues. The ends lost 9 bases at V and 4 bases at J; junction bases unmatched: 5. Germline loops: CDR1 SNHLY, CDR2 FYNNEI. CDR3 coding DNA: TGTGCCAGTAGCGGGGGGACGACCACCGGGGAGCTGTTTTTT. This translates into CASSGGTTTGELFF. The full variable domain, completed using reference TRBV2 and TRBJ2-2, is EPEVTQTPSHQVTQMGQEVILRCVPISNHLYFYWYRQILGQKVEFLVSFYNNEISEKSEIFDDQFSVERPDGSNFTLKIRSTKLEDSAMYFCASSGGTTTGELFFGEGSRLTVL.

This chain links TRBV5-1 with TRBJ2-7, with D possibly being TRBD1 (5 bases). The CDR3 contains 13 residues. Per the germline V gene, CDR1 is SGHRS and CDR2 is YFSETQ. With 1 base removed from V and 4 bases from J, the gap between germline ends came to 9 bases. The DNA for the CDR3 is TGCGCCAGCAGCTTGATAGGGGAATACGAGCAGTACTTC. This gives the protein CASSLIGEYEQYF.

The chain recombines TRBV5-5 with TRBJ1-2, with a weak D call TRBD1 (5 bases). The CDR3 spans 14 residues. Per the germline V gene, CDR1 is SGHKS and CDR2 is YYEKEE (reference sequence). With 4 bases removed from V and 6 bases from J, the gap between germline ends came to 16 bases. The CDR3 spells CASSPTGGSDGYTF. DNA for the CDR3: TGTGCCAGCAGCCCCACGGGGGGATCGGATGGCTACACCTTC.

J is TRBJ1-5 and V is TRBV5-1; no firm D call. The CDR3 extends over 16 amino acids. Germline V gene lookup returns CDR1 SGHRS and CDR2 YFSETQ. Between the trimmed V and J ends, which lost 4 bases and 5 bases, there was a span of 19 bases. The CDR3 DNA is TGCGCCAGCAGCCCGTCGGGCGGAAGCGTTGATCAGCCCCAGCATTTT. Protein: CASSPSGGSVDQPQHF.

The V and J genes are TRBV5-1 and TRBJ1-1, with 7 positions matching TRBD1. CDR1 and CDR2 (germline): SGHRS, YFSETQ. V lost 4 bases to trimming and J lost 3 bases; unmatched junction nucleotides: 15. The CDR3 has 17 residues. CDR3 residues: CASSQGKRQGGYTEAFF. DNA of the CDR3: TGCGCCAGCAGCCAAGGGAAAAGACAGGGAGGATACACTGAAGCTTTCTTT.

The chain is built from TRBV7-2 and TRBJ2-5; no clear D gene. The length of the CDR3 is 13 residues. Germline loops: CDR1 SGHTA, CDR2 FQGNSA. Trimming pared 3 bases from V and 4 bases from J, leaving 9 bases between. The chain's CDR3 is CASSFARRETQYF. CDR3 DNA sequence: TGTGCCAGCAGCTTTGCCCGGAGAGAGACCCAGTACTTC.

This sequence joins TRBV5-1 and TRBJ2-5; 8 bases are a match to TRBD1. CDR1 and CDR2 from the germline V gene are SGHRS and YFSETQ. V shed 4 bases, J shed 2 bases, and the junction held 7 bases outside the gene matches. CDR3 length: 15 amino acids. CDR3 in DNA: TGCGCCAGCAGCACAAACACAGGGGGGCAAGAGACCCAGTACTTC. Its protein product is CASSTNTGGQETQYF.